The 21 T cell receptor beta chains listed next were all sequenced from one sample in a study of shared clonotypes between healthy human individuals. The data were produced by immunoSEQ multiplex PCR, yet TCRdb's version contains in-frame clones alone and is incomplete. Of about 1 million clones in the sample, approximately 80% were seen once. Input material: memory CD4+ T cells from PBMCs. The subset was: CD45RA-negative fraction. The receptors originated from a man younger than 35 in good health. Some clones in this sample may be carry-over from other donors' samples.

The chain is built from TRBV7-8 and TRBJ2-5; no clear D gene. Germline V gene data show CDR1 as SGHVS and CDR2 as FQNEAQ. Trimming left V 4 bases short and J 11 bases short, with 17 bases between. The CDR3 runs 13 residues. In nucleotides, the CDR3 is TGTGCCAGCAGCTACTTAGTCAACAGTAGGCAGTACTTC. Its protein is CASSYLVNSRQYF.

Only one count was recorded for this clone. V is TRBV11-1 and J is TRBJ1-4; the D is unclear. CDR3 size: 13 residues. CDR1 is SGHAT, CDR2 FQDESV, per germline (reference sequence). V lost 4 bases to trimming and J lost 8 bases, with 11 bases between them. The CDR3, as DNA: TGTGCCAGCAGCTCCAGCCCGGGGGAAAAACTGTTTTTT. Translation: CASSSSPGEKLFF.

The chain recombines TRBV4-1 with TRBJ2-3; possibly TRBD1 or TRBD2 for D (5 bases each). This CDR3 has 15 residues. Trimming took off 1 base at V and 4 bases at J, with 12 bases between the two ends. Germline V lookup: CDR1 MGHRA, CDR2 YSYEKL. The CDR3, as DNA: TGCGCCAGCAGCCAAGTAGGGACCGCGGCAGATACGCAGTATTTT. This codes for CASSQVGTAADTQYF.

The chain recombines TRBV7-9 with TRBJ2-7; 7 nucleotides agree with TRBD1. Per germline, CDR1 SEHNR and CDR2 FQNEAQ (reference sequence). This CDR3 has 14 residues. The V gene end was trimmed by 3 bases and the J gene end by 3 bases; junction bases not matched to a gene: 5. The CDR3 region has the DNA TGTGCCAGCAGCTTGGGACAGAGCCGCTACGAGCAGTACTTC. Protein: CASSLGQSRYEQYF.

The chain has TRBV7-2 and TRBJ1-4; TRBD1 is a possible D gene (6 bases). Trimming took off 1 base at V and 8 bases at J, with 14 bases between the two ends. The germline gives CDR1 SGHTA, CDR2 FQGNSA. This CDR3 region has 15 residues. The DNA for the CDR3 is TGTGCCAGCAGCTTAGAAGGGGGTTCAGGCGAAAAACTGTTTTTT. Translating it yields CASSLEGGSGEKLFF.

The CDR3 spells CASRSVRTTNEKLFF. CDR3 nucleotides: TGTGCCAGTAGGTCCGTCAGGACAACTAATGAAAAACTGTTTTTT. The genes are TRBV19 and TRBJ1-4, with D unresolved. The CDR3 loop spans 15 amino acids. V was shortened by 6 bases and J by 0 bases, with 11 bases between the two germline ends. CDR1 is LNHDA and CDR2 is SQIVND in the germline V gene (reference sequence).

This clone was observed a few times. The same CDR3 can be traced to other DNA sequences in this sample. V and J are TRBV7-2 and TRBJ1-2; no clear D. CDR3 size: 13 residues. Germline V gene data show CDR1 as SGHTA and CDR2 as FQGNSA. V was clipped by 1 base and J by 8 bases, with 11 bases between them. The CDR3 DNA sequence: TGTGCCAGCAGCTTAGTGGAAGGGAACGGCTACACCTTC. Residues: CASSLVEGNGYTF.

CDR3 region: CASSYSPSGIYNEQFF. The CDR3 nucleotides read TGTGCCAGCAGTTACTCTCCTAGCGGGATCTACAATGAGCAGTTCTTC. This chain joins TRBV6-6 and TRBJ2-1; 9 nucleotides agree with TRBD2. The CDR3 is 16 amino acids. Germline CDR1 and CDR2: MNHNY and SVGAGI (reference sequence). With 0 bases clipped from V and 3 bases from J, the junction kept 3 bases outside the gene matches.

This rearrangement joins TRBV11-3 to TRBJ2-2; 7 nucleotides agree with TRBD1. Germline values: CDR1 SGHNT, CDR2 YENEEA. This CDR3 contains 14 residues. Trimming at V came to 5 bases and at J to 5 bases, leaving 5 bases not matched to a gene. The CDR3 here is CASSPRQGTGELFF. In nucleotides, the CDR3 is TGTGCCAGCAGCCCGCGACAGGGAACCGGGGAGCTGTTTTTT.

V is TRBV7-2 and J is TRBJ2-7; D may be TRBD2 (6 bases). The CDR3 contains 13 residues. The ends were cut back, 6 bases at V and 2 bases at J, with 11 bases in the middle. Germline V gene data show CDR1 as SGHTA and CDR2 as FQGNSA. In DNA, the CDR3 is TGTGCCAGCAGGTTTAGCGGAGCCTACGAGCAGTACTTC. Amino acids: CASRFSGAYEQYF.

CDR3 amino acids: CASSPTMAGPETQYF. The CDR3 DNA reads as TGTGCCAGCAGCCCAACCATGGCAGGGCCAGAGACCCAGTACTTC. This chain links TRBV5-4 with TRBJ2-5; the D gene is possibly TRBD1 (5 bases). CDR1 is SGHNT and CDR2 is YYREEE in the germline V gene (reference sequence). This CDR3 is built from 15 residues. The V end was cut by 4 bases, the J end by 4 bases, with 17 bases between.

The chain has TRBV18 and TRBJ1-2; TRBD1 might be the D (5 bases). The CDR3 is made up of 15 amino acids. The germline CDR1 and CDR2 sequences are KGHSH and LQKENI. V lost 5 bases and J 8 bases, leaving 21 bases between the germline ends. CDR3 sequence reads: CASSSGTESLKGYTF. DNA for the CDR3: TGTGCCAGCTCATCCGGGACCGAATCGCTGAAGGGCTACACCTTC.

This clone showed up just a few times. This chain links TRBV18 with TRBJ1-2, with 10 bases that match TRBD1. The CDR3 is 13 residues long. Trimming cost V 6 bases and J 6 bases; bases outside gene matches: 4. Looked up from germline, CDR1 is KGHSH and CDR2 is LQKENI. CDR3 protein: CASSLGTGDGYTF. CDR3 DNA: TGTGCCAGCTCCCTCGGGACAGGGGATGGCTACACCTTC.

The gene calls are TRBV6-5 and TRBJ2-1, with 9 positions matching TRBD2. The CDR3 has 15 amino acids. Germline CDR1 MNHEY, CDR2 SVGAGI. Germline trimming cut 5 bases from V and 4 bases from J; bases unmatched to any gene: 6. The CDR3 DNA reads TGTGCCAGCAGTAGAGGACTAGCGACGTACAATGAGCAGTTCTTC. Translated: CASSRGLATYNEQFF.

The gene calls are TRBV5-1 and TRBJ2-1; a weak D match, TRBD1 (5 bases). This CDR3 comprises 14 residues. The V end lost 3 bases, the J end lost 3 bases, and 10 bases lay between the germline ends. Germline-derived CDR1 and CDR2 are SGHRS and YFSETQ. The CDR3 loop is CASSYTGYYNEQFF. The CDR3 coding sequence is TGCGCCAGCAGCTACACAGGTTACTACAATGAGCAGTTCTTC. The full variable domain, completed using reference TRBV5-1 and TRBJ2-1, is KAGVTQTPRYLIKTRGQQVTLSCSPISGHRSVSWYQQTPGQGLQFLFEYFSETQRNKGNFPGRFSGRQFSNSRSEMNVSTLELGDSALYLCASSYTGYYNEQFFGPGTRLTVL.

Details on this clone: The sample contains more than one DNA sequence encoding this CDR3. The J gene is TRBJ2-5, the V gene TRBV5-4; unclear D gene. This CDR3 is 13 amino acids long. The V end lost 1 base, the J end lost 2 bases, and 6 bases lay between the germline ends. Germline V CDR1 and CDR2: SGHNT, YYREEE (reference sequence). The CDR3 region is CASSLPQQETQYF. The CDR3 region has the DNA TGTGCCAGCAGCTTGCCACAGCAAGAGACCCAGTACTTC. Full variable domain (rest looked up from reference TRBV5-4 and TRBJ2-5): ETGVTQSPTHLIKTRGQQVTLRCSSQSGHNTVSWYQQALGQGPQFIFQYYREEENGRGNFPPRFSGLQFPNYSSELNVNALELDDSALYLCASSLPQQETQYFGPGTRLLVL.

This clone was found many times. This chain joins TRBV15 and TRBJ2-1; 7 bases map to TRBD2. After removal of 0 bases from V and 0 bases from J, the junction contained 8 bases not matched to a gene. CDR1 and CDR2 (germline): LNHNV, YYDKDF (reference sequence). The CDR3 loop spans 18 amino acids. This CDR3 is CATSRDQPGGSSYNEQFF. The CDR3, as DNA: TGTGCCACCAGCAGAGATCAACCGGGCGGGAGCTCCTACAATGAGCAGTTCTTC.

The gene calls are TRBV6-7 and TRBJ2-6; D call uncertain. TRBV6-7 carries the ORF label, with uncertain function. The CDR3 runs 19 residues. The ends were cut back, 6 bases at V and 0 bases at J, with 21 bases in the middle. CDR3 in amino acids: CASSPGSWGYRSGANVLTF. The CDR3 nucleotides read TGTGCCAGCAGCCCCGGATCGTGGGGATATCGCTCTGGGGCCAACGTCCTGACTTTC.

The chain has TRBV7-9 and TRBJ1-1; D is undetermined. Trimming left V 1 base short and J 1 base short, with 7 bases between. This CDR3 is built from 14 residues. The germline V gene has CDR1 SEHNR and CDR2 FQNEAQ (reference sequence). The CDR3 region is CASSLVSQNTEAFF. CDR3 DNA: TGTGCCAGCAGCTTAGTATCCCAGAACACTGAAGCTTTCTTT.

The chain couples TRBV4-3 to TRBJ1-1; D remains ambiguous. Germline assignment: CDR1 LGHNA and CDR2 YSLEER. The V end was cut by 0 bases, the J end by 0 bases, with 8 bases between. There are 15 residues in the CDR3. CDR3 region: CASSQDSSLNTEAFF. DNA for the CDR3: TGCGCCAGCAGCCAAGATTCGTCACTGAACACTGAAGCTTTCTTT.

This sequence joins TRBV5-1 and TRBJ2-1, with D perhaps matching TRBD1 (5 bases). V was clipped by 4 bases and J by 2 bases, with 16 bases between them. Germline V lookup: CDR1 SGHRS, CDR2 YFSETQ. The CDR3 covers 16 residues. CDR3 loop: CASSLPDIPTYNEQFF. The CDR3 coding sequence is TGCGCCAGCAGCCTCCCGGACATCCCGACCTACAATGAGCAGTTCTTC. The full variable domain, with the rest looked up from reference TRBV5-1 and TRBJ2-1, is KAGVTQTPRYLIKTRGQQVTLSCSPISGHRSVSWYQQTPGQGLQFLFEYFSETQRNKGNFPGRFSGRQFSNSRSEMNVSTLELGDSALYLCASSLPDIPTYNEQFFGPGTRLTVL.